Shown below are 21 T cell receptor beta chains from a single sample sequenced in a study of blood T cell repertoires in COVID-19. The data were produced by immunoSEQ multiplex PCR, yet TCRdb's version contains in-frame clones alone and is incomplete. Here the sample spans fewer than 60,000 clones, approximately 84% being singletons. Sequencing was carried out using peripheral blood. Source of these receptors: a man between 60 and 70 years old with acute or convalescent COVID-19.

The chain links TRBV12-3 or TRBV12-4 to TRBJ1-1; D is unresolved. This CDR3 is built from 12 residues. V lost 5 bases, J lost 11 bases, and 15 bases lay in between. In DNA, the CDR3 is TGTGCCAGCAGTCGCGGGCCACTCGGGGCTTTCTTT. Protein: CASSRGPLGAFF.

The chain uses TRBV6-5 and TRBJ2-2; TRBD1 matches 9 bases. This CDR3 is 13 amino acids long. The V gene end was trimmed by 6 bases and the J gene end by 7 bases; junction bases not matched to a gene: 3. Per the germline V gene, CDR1 is MNHEY and CDR2 is SVGAGI. The CDR3 sequence: CASSRQGDGELFF. The CDR3 DNA sequence: TGTGCCAGCAGCCGACAGGGGGACGGGGAGCTGTTTTTT.

This clone turned up a few times. The V and J genes are TRBV5-1 and TRBJ1-3; D perhaps matches TRBD1 (5 bases). Germline V gives CDR1 SGHRS, CDR2 YFSETQ. V gave up 0 bases and J gave up 1 base, with 5 bases separating them. CDR3 length: 14 amino acids. DNA for the CDR3: TGCGCCAGCAGCTTGGGACAGTCTGGAAACACCATATATTTT. The encoded protein is CASSLGQSGNTIYF.

The rearrangement joins TRBV29-1 to TRBJ1-2; D might be TRBD1 (5 bases). V lost 4 bases to trimming and J lost 1 base, with 10 bases between them. This CDR3 spans 13 amino acids. Per germline, CDR1 SQVTM and CDR2 ANQGSEA. The CDR3 sequence: CSVVRQINYGYTF. DNA for the CDR3: TGCAGCGTTGTCCGACAGATTAACTATGGCTACACCTTC.

This sequence joins TRBV10-3 and TRBJ2-2; TRBD1 might be the D (6 bases). Germline V gives CDR1 ENHRY, CDR2 SYGVKD. This CDR3 is built from 14 residues. The germline V and J ends were trimmed by 7 bases and 6 bases, with 15 bases remaining between them. The CDR3 loop reads CAITPGAGAGELFF. The CDR3 bases are TGTGCCATCACCCCCGGCGCAGGGGCCGGGGAGCTGTTTTTT.

V gene TRBV2 combines with J gene TRBJ1-1, with TRBD1 matching 10 bases. This CDR3 has 14 residues. Unmatched junction bases numbered 3, after V lost 4 bases and J lost 4 bases. The germline V gene has CDR1 SNHLY and CDR2 FYNNEI. The CDR3 DNA sequence: TGTGCCAGCAGTGTTAGGACAGGGGGCACTGAAGCTTTCTTT. It is translated as CASSVRTGGTEAFF.

This clone has more than one count but fewer than ten. The CDR3 here is CASRADSNTEAFF. The CDR3 DNA sequence: TGTGCCAGCAGGGCCGATTCGAACACTGAAGCTTTCTTT. The rearrangement uses TRBV2 and TRBJ1-1; D uncertain. V was cut by 6 bases and J by 1 base, with 9 bases left in between. Per the germline V gene, CDR1 is SNHLY and CDR2 is FYNNEI. The CDR3 is 13 residues long.

This clone came up once. The genes are TRBV10-1 and TRBJ1-3, with TRBD1 identical over 9 bases. V gave up 3 bases and J gave up 0 bases; unmatched junction bases: 3. The CDR3 loop spans 16 amino acids. Germline CDR1 is WNHNN and CDR2 is SYGVQD (reference sequence). The CDR3 coding sequence is TGCGCCAGCAGTGACGGGACAGGGCGCTCTGGAAACACCATATATTTT. The encoded protein is CASSDGTGRSGNTIYF.

The table lists this clone with a count of one. The chain couples TRBV7-2 to TRBJ1-6, with 7 bases fitting TRBD1. Unmatched junction bases numbered 9, after V lost 10 bases and J lost 6 bases. The length of the CDR3 is 14 residues. Germline values: CDR1 SGHTA, CDR2 FQGNSA. The CDR3 spells CAILAGQINSPLHF. CDR3 bases: TGTGCCATCCTGGCGGGACAGATTAATTCACCCCTCCACTTT.

V usage is TRBV18 and J usage is TRBJ1-3; 7 positions match TRBD1. Germline loops: CDR1 KGHSH, CDR2 LQKENI. This CDR3 spans 13 amino acids. V gave up 5 bases and J gave up 7 bases; unmatched junction bases: 5. The CDR3 bases are TGTGCCAGCTCATCCGACAGGGTGAACACCATATATTTT. Its translation is CASSSDRVNTIYF. The complete variable domain, with remaining parts taken from reference TRBV18 and TRBJ1-3, reads NAGVMQNPRHLVRRRGQEARLRCSPMKGHSHVYWYRQLPEEGLKFMVYLQKENIIDESGMPKERFSAEFPKEGPSILRIQQVVRGDSAAYFCASSSDRVNTIYFGEGSWLTVV.

The chain is built from TRBV7-9 and TRBJ2-1; D may be TRBD2 (6 bases). Germline V CDR1 and CDR2: SEHNR, FQNEAQ (reference sequence). With 3 bases removed from V and 12 bases from J, the gap between germline ends came to 18 bases. The CDR3 has 14 residues. CDR3 region: CASSFQITSSWQFF. CDR3 DNA sequence: TGTGCCAGCAGCTTTCAGATAACTAGCAGTTGGCAGTTCTTC.

The chain links TRBV12-3 or TRBV12-4 to TRBJ1-1; D is perhaps TRBD1 (5 bases). The CDR3 is 13 residues long. V was trimmed by 6 bases and J by 7 bases, leaving 15 bases between them. CDR3 sequence (DNA): TGTGCCAGCAGCAGGGATGCCAGGGATGAAGCTTTCTTT. Its protein product is CASSRDARDEAFF.

The rearrangement uses TRBV10-3 and TRBJ2-7; maybe TRBD1 (6 bases). The CDR3 extends over 15 amino acids. The V end was cut by 8 bases, the J end by 3 bases, with 20 bases between. Germline CDR1 reads ENHRY; CDR2 reads SYGVKD. The DNA of the CDR3 is TGTGCCATCGGTGTCTCGCGCGGACAGATCTACGAGCAGTACTTC. This encodes CAIGVSRGQIYEQYF.

The gene calls are TRBV29-1 and TRBJ1-4; 7 bases match TRBD1. The V segment lost 4 bases and the J segment 5 bases; nucleotides outside the gene matches: 1. Germline values: CDR1 SQVTM, CDR2 ANQGSEA. The CDR3 has 12 amino acids. CDR3 region: CSVAQGNEKLFF. Here the CDR3 DNA reads TGCAGCGTTGCACAGGGGAATGAAAAACTGTTTTTT.

The chain carries TRBV7-2 and TRBJ1-1; D is possibly TRBD1 (5 bases). This CDR3 contains 13 residues. With 5 bases removed from V and 7 bases from J, the gap between germline ends came to 14 bases. From germline, CDR1 is SGHTA and CDR2 FQGNSA. CDR3 region: CASSQGPWGEAFF. The CDR3 nucleotides are TGTGCCAGCAGCCAGGGCCCCTGGGGTGAAGCTTTCTTT.

V usage is TRBV6-5 and J usage is TRBJ1-5, with D tentatively TRBD1 (5 bases). The germline V and J ends were trimmed by 7 bases and 3 bases, with 10 bases remaining between them. CDR1 MNHEY and CDR2 SVGAGI come from the germline V gene. The CDR3 loop spans 13 amino acids. CDR3 in DNA: TGTGCCAGCACGGGGGGATTCAATCAGCCCCAGCATTTT. It translates to CASTGGFNQPQHF.

This clone was observed a single time. The chain has TRBV10-1 and TRBJ1-6; D uncertain. Trimming removed 6 bases at V and 10 bases at J, with 16 bases between. This CDR3 comprises 14 residues. From germline, CDR1 is WNHNN and CDR2 SYGVQD (reference sequence). Here the CDR3 reads CASRLLPLGSPLHF. In DNA, the CDR3 is TGCGCCAGCAGACTACTCCCGCTCGGCTCACCCCTCCACTTT.

The V and J genes are TRBV12-3 or TRBV12-4 and TRBJ1-2; D unclear. The CDR3 consists of 13 residues. The V end was cut by 3 bases, the J end by 8 bases, with 13 bases between. This chain's CDR3 is CASSLRQTGGYTF. The CDR3 region has the DNA TGTGCCAGCAGTTTGAGACAAACGGGGGGCTACACCTTC.

V gene TRBV5-1 combines with J gene TRBJ1-2, with D maybe TRBD1 (5 bases). Germline CDR1 and CDR2: SGHRS and YFSETQ. Trimming left V 3 bases short and J 8 bases short, with 17 bases between. This CDR3 spans 14 amino acids. This chain's CDR3 is CASSSTGAPQGYTF. DNA of the CDR3: TGCGCCAGCAGCTCAACAGGAGCTCCACAGGGCTACACCTTC.

The rearrangement joins TRBV13 to TRBJ1-1; unclear D gene. Germline CDR1 and CDR2: PRHDT and FYEKMQ (reference sequence). The CDR3 length is 12 residues. Trimming took off 2 bases at V and 4 bases at J, with 5 bases between the two ends. This chain's CDR3 is CASSLRSTEAFF. The CDR3 DNA sequence: TGTGCCAGCAGCTTAAGGAGCACTGAAGCTTTCTTT.

Regarding this clone: One base away lies a much larger clone, so this may be a sequencing read error. V and J are TRBV10-1 and TRBJ1-5, with a possible D match to TRBD1 (5 bases). The CDR3 has 15 residues. The germline V gene has CDR1 WNHNN and CDR2 SYGVQD (reference sequence). V lost 10 bases and J 5 bases, leaving 21 bases between the germline ends. The CDR3 nucleotides are TGCGCCAACGGGGGGGAGAGGAAAAGCGATCAGCCCCAGCATTTT. It encodes CANGGERKSDQPQHF.